Given below is one T cell receptor beta chain in context. Recruited during active infection, patients (from Seattle) were subsequently followed longitudinally. Per the original data handling: Reference gene primer amplification yielded estimated nucleated cell counts. Some clones are missing from TCRdb's copy, which holds only in-frame ones; the method was immunoSEQ multiplex PCR. V and J calls and clone size are as listed in that table; D and trimming were resolved from the DNA. The sample consists of roughly 410,000 clones, around 87% of them appearing once. The data derive from a study of blood T cell repertoires in COVID-19. Overall study: Samples of COVID-19 (acute and convalescent) were obtained from the United States, Italy and Spain. The analysed material was cDNA or gDNA that came from T cells, B-cell-depleted T cells, or PBMCs.

The CDR3 is made up of 14 amino acids. The germline V and J ends were trimmed by 4 bases and 4 bases, with 12 bases remaining between them. Germline V gives CDR1 SGHNT, CDR2 YYREEE (reference sequence). The sequence came from a woman aged 55-70 years with COVID-19, enrolled during active disease. The chain joins TRBV5-4 to TRBJ1-3; unclear D gene. The sample comprised peripheral blood. The CDR3 region has the DNA TGTGCCAGCAGCAGGGAGGGAGCGGGAAACACCATATATTTT. It translates to CASSREGAGNTIYF. Looking up the rest from reference TRBV5-4 and TRBJ1-3 gives the full variable domain: ETGVTQSPTHLIKTRGQQVTLRCSSQSGHNTVSWYQQALGQGPQFIFQYYREEENGRGNFPPRFSGLQFPNYSSELNVNALELDDSALYLCASSREGAGNTIYFGEGSWLTVV.